Presented here are 30 T cell receptor beta chains from one specimen sequenced in a study of T cells after posttransplantation cyclophosphamide. Clones were read by immunoSEQ multiplex PCR, and TCRdb kept only the in-frame ones, dropping some. The data hold around 66,000 clones, with about 94% observed a single time. The sequenced sample was PBMCs. The receptor set was obtained from a woman aged 25 to 39 in good health and a related stem cell transplant donor.

The rearrangement links TRBV15 to TRBJ2-3, with unresolved D. V lost 5 bases, J lost 1 base, and 10 bases lay in between. Looked up from germline, CDR1 is LNHNV and CDR2 is YYDKDF (reference sequence). The CDR3 is made up of 14 amino acids. The CDR3 is CATSQSKRTDTQYF. The CDR3 DNA is TGTGCCACCAGCCAATCTAAACGCACAGATACGCAGTATTTT. The full variable domain, its missing parts supplied by reference TRBV15 and TRBJ2-3, is DAMVIQNPRYQVTQFGKPVTLSCSQTLNHNVMYWYQQKSSQAPKLLFHYYDKDFNNEADTPDNFQSRRPNTSFCFLDIRSPGLGDTAMYLCATSQSKRTDTQYFGPGTRLTVL.

The V and J genes are TRBV5-8 and TRBJ2-7; D unresolved. Trimming pared 0 bases from V and 7 bases from J, leaving 14 bases between. The CDR3 is 14 amino acids. Germline CDR1 SGHTS, CDR2 YDEGEE. This chain's CDR3 is CASSLASGFKEQYF. CDR3 nucleotides: TGTGCCAGCAGCTTGGCCTCAGGTTTTAAAGAGCAGTACTTC.

The chain links TRBV5-1 to TRBJ2-5, with D possibly being TRBD2 (6 bases). Trimming cost V 4 bases and J 2 bases, with 15 bases left between them. The CDR3 has 15 amino acids. Germline V gene lookup returns CDR1 SGHRS and CDR2 YFSETQ. The CDR3 reads CASSQGWGTQETQYF. The CDR3 coding sequence is TGCGCCAGCAGCCAGGGATGGGGGACTCAAGAGACCCAGTACTTC.

The chain has TRBV28 and TRBJ2-7, with a possible D match to TRBD2 (5 bases). Trimming stripped 5 bases from V and 4 bases from J, with 12 bases between. The germline V gene encodes CDR1 MDHEN and CDR2 SYDVKM. The length of the CDR3 is 13 residues. The CDR3 reads CASSQNGVYEQYF. CDR3 coding DNA: TGTGCCAGCAGTCAGAACGGGGTATACGAGCAGTACTTC.

This clone was detected only once. In nucleotides, the CDR3 is TGTGCCAGCAGGGAAACGGGTACGCAGTATTTT. Its translation is CASRETGTQYF. The chain uses TRBV7-2 and TRBJ2-3; D not resolved. Trimming cost V 6 bases and J 8 bases, with 9 bases left between them. CDR1 is SGHTA, CDR2 FQGNSA, per germline. The CDR3 totals 11 residues.

The chain has TRBV7-2 and TRBJ1-6; no clear D. V gave up 4 bases and J gave up 6 bases, with 13 bases separating them. The germline V gene encodes CDR1 SGHTA and CDR2 FQGNSA. The CDR3 consists of 15 residues. The CDR3 region is CASSYSRAFNSPLHF. The CDR3 nucleotides are TGTGCCAGCAGCTACTCCAGAGCATTTAATTCACCCCTCCACTTT.

This rearrangement joins TRBV4-1 to TRBJ2-2; D might be TRBD2 (5 bases). The germline CDR1 and CDR2 sequences are MGHRA and YSYEKL. The CDR3 covers 15 residues. V lost 1 base to trimming and J lost 7 bases, with 13 bases between them. CDR3 region: CASSQVMTTDGELFF. The CDR3 DNA reads TGCGCCAGCAGCCAAGTGATGACTACCGACGGGGAGCTGTTTTTT.

A word on this clone: One end of the junction varies from germline; a read error may be responsible. V usage is TRBV7-8 and J usage is TRBJ2-7; 7 bases align to TRBD1. CDR1 is SGHVS, CDR2 FQNEAQ, per germline. This CDR3 contains 12 residues. CDR3 loop: CASSLASTGSDF. CDR3 coding DNA: TGTGCCAGCAGCTTAGCGTCGACAGGGTCAGACTTC.

This chain joins TRBV5-1 and TRBJ1-2, with D hard to call. The CDR3 runs to 14 residues. CDR1 is SGHRS and CDR2 is YFSETQ in the germline V gene. The V end lost 4 bases, the J end lost 0 bases, and 10 bases lay between the germline ends. Written as DNA, the CDR3 is TGCGCCAGCAGCCCCAGCGCTTCTAACTATGGCTACACCTTC. This gives the protein CASSPSASNYGYTF.

The V gene is TRBV19, the J gene TRBJ2-3; 8 bases align to TRBD1. J was trimmed by 6 bases and V by 1 base; bases with no gene match: 9. Germline-derived CDR1 and CDR2 are LNHDA and SQIVND (reference sequence). CDR3 length equals 16 residues. DNA for the CDR3: TGTGCCAGTAGTATAGCAACAGGGGGTCTATCCGATACGCAGTATTTT. Its protein is CASSIATGGLSDTQYF.

The CDR3 coding sequence is TGTGCCAGCAGTTGGGGTTACTACGAGCAGTACTTC. Its protein is CASSWGYYEQYF. The J gene is TRBJ2-7, the V gene TRBV28, with D uncertain. This CDR3 has 12 amino acids. CDR1 and CDR2 from the germline V gene are MDHEN and SYDVKM. The V and J ends lost 4 bases and 3 bases respectively, with 7 bases between them.

The chain joins TRBV7-2 to TRBJ2-7, with 12 bases fitting TRBD2. Trimming cost V 0 bases and J 2 bases; bases outside gene matches: 5. Germline CDR1 reads SGHTA; CDR2 reads FQGNSA. This CDR3 comprises 17 residues. The CDR3 DNA is TGTGCCAGCAGCTTAGCCGGACTAGCGGGACTTACCTACGAGCAGTACTTC. It codes for CASSLAGLAGLTYEQYF. The full variable domain, rest sourced from reference TRBV7-2 and TRBJ2-7, is GAGVSQSPSNKVTEKGKDVELRCDPISGHTALYWYRQSLGQGLEFLIYFQGNSAPDKSGLPSDRFSAERTGGSVSTLTIQRTQQEDSAVYLCASSLAGLAGLTYEQYFGPGTRLTVT.

The chain employs TRBV5-1 and TRBJ1-4; D is undetermined. This CDR3 has 15 residues. Trimming left V 1 base short and J 3 bases short, with 10 bases between. Germline CDR1 reads SGHRS; CDR2 reads YFSETQ. CDR3 nucleotide sequence: TGCGCCAGCAGCTTGCTCGGGGAGGCTAATGAAAAACTGTTTTTT. It encodes CASSLLGEANEKLFF.

The genes are TRBV4-2 and TRBJ2-2, with TRBD1 as a possible D gene (5 bases). V was cut by 0 bases and J by 7 bases, with 18 bases left in between. Germline V gene data show CDR1 as LGHNA and CDR2 as YNFKEQ. This CDR3 has 17 residues. The CDR3 here is CASSQDFWAGSGGELFF. CDR3 DNA sequence: TGTGCCAGCAGCCAAGATTTCTGGGCAGGGTCAGGCGGGGAGCTGTTTTTT.

The count of this clone is one. V is TRBV18 and J is TRBJ1-4, with D tentatively TRBD1 (6 bases). V was trimmed by 6 bases and J by 6 bases, leaving 14 bases between them. The length of the CDR3 is 14 residues. Germline assignment: CDR1 KGHSH and CDR2 LQKENI. CDR3 nucleotides: TGTGCCAGCTCGCACCTCGAGGGGGATGAAAAACTGTTTTTT. As protein: CASSHLEGDEKLFF. Full variable domain (outside the CDR3, taken from reference TRBV18 and TRBJ1-4): NAGVMQNPRHLVRRRGQEARLRCSPMKGHSHVYWYRQLPEEGLKFMVYLQKENIIDESGMPKERFSAEFPKEGPSILRIQQVVRGDSAAYFCASSHLEGDEKLFFGSGTQLSVL.

This sequence joins TRBV10-1 and TRBJ2-3; D gene uncertain. The CDR3 spans 16 residues. Trimming took 3 bases from V and 0 from J, leaving 13 bases between them. CDR1 is WNHNN, CDR2 SYGVQD, per germline (reference sequence). CDR3 sequence reads: CASSDPRRSSTDTQYF. Written as DNA, the CDR3 is TGCGCCAGCAGTGACCCCAGACGGTCAAGCACAGATACGCAGTATTTT.

The chain combines TRBV5-6 with TRBJ1-2, with TRBD1 matching over 11 bases. The CDR3 runs 16 residues. CDR1 and CDR2 from the germline V gene are SGHDT and YYEEEE. Germline trimming cut 4 bases from V and 3 bases from J; bases unmatched to any gene: 8. DNA of the CDR3: TGTGCCAGCAGCACCGGGACAGGGGGTGGGTACTATGGCTACACCTTC. Translated, it gives CASSTGTGGGYYGYTF.

The chain is built from TRBV2 and TRBJ2-3; D unclear. This CDR3 has 15 amino acids. Germline CDR1 reads SNHLY; CDR2 reads FYNNEI. Trimming took 2 bases from V and 0 from J, leaving 9 bases between them. This CDR3 is CASSERAASTDTQYF. For the CDR3, the DNA is TGTGCCAGCAGTGAACGCGCGGCTAGCACAGATACGCAGTATTTT.

J is TRBJ2-5 and V is TRBV6-5; TRBD1 matches at 9 bases. Per germline, CDR1 MNHEY and CDR2 SVGAGI. The CDR3 sequence is 13 residues long. The J segment lost 4 bases and the V segment lost 6 bases, leaving 3 bases of the junction unmatched. CDR3 in amino acids: CASSPTGGETQYF. As DNA, the CDR3 is TGTGCCAGCAGCCCGACAGGGGGAGAGACCCAGTACTTC.

The chain carries TRBV9 and TRBJ2-1; 11 nucleotides align to TRBD2. This CDR3 has 16 residues. Germline V gives CDR1 SGDLS, CDR2 YYNGEE. V was clipped by 0 bases and J by 6 bases; unmatched bases: 5. CDR3 DNA: TGTGCCAGCAGCGTAGCAACTAGCGGGGGCACCAATGAGCAGTTCTTC. Protein sequence: CASSVATSGGTNEQFF.

V and J are TRBV4-3 and TRBJ1-1, with D maybe TRBD1 (5 bases). V lost 4 bases and J 5 bases, leaving 17 bases between the germline ends. The CDR3 totals 15 residues. Germline assignment: CDR1 LGHNA and CDR2 YSLEER. The CDR3 DNA reads as TGCGCCAGCAGCCCTGCGGGACTTACAAAGACTGAAGCTTTCTTT. This translates into CASSPAGLTKTEAFF.

The rearrangement joins TRBV11-1 to TRBJ2-5; D call uncertain. Germline CDR1 reads SGHAT; CDR2 reads FQDESV (reference sequence). V dropped 1 base and J dropped 0 bases, with 6 bases sitting between them. The CDR3 contains 14 residues. The CDR3 loop is CASSLGLYQETQYF. The CDR3 bases are TGTGCCAGCAGCTTAGGATTGTACCAAGAGACCCAGTACTTC.

The rearrangement uses TRBV28 and TRBJ2-6; 9 positions agree with TRBD1. The CDR3 is 17 residues long. Losses at the gene ends were 7 bases for V and 2 bases for J; bases not matched to a gene: 9. Germline V lookup: CDR1 MDHEN, CDR2 SYDVKM. The CDR3 here is CASTQSYRGPGANVLTF. CDR3 bases: TGTGCCAGCACCCAGTCGTACAGGGGGCCTGGGGCCAACGTCCTGACTTTC.

The chain joins TRBV7-7 to TRBJ2-3, with TRBD2 as a possible D gene (5 bases). Per the germline V gene, CDR1 is SSHAT and CDR2 is FNYEAQ (reference sequence). This CDR3 is 14 amino acids long. V was trimmed by 5 bases and J by 2 bases, leaving 11 bases between them. CDR3 sequence: CASSPGSSTDTQYF. In DNA, the CDR3 is TGTGCCAGCAGCCCTGGGAGTTCCACAGATACGCAGTATTTT.

The gene calls are TRBV7-6 and TRBJ2-3; tentatively, D is TRBD2 (5 bases). The CDR3 is 13 amino acids. V gave up 6 bases and J gave up 5 bases, with 12 bases separating them. The V gene's germline CDR1 is SGHVS and CDR2 FNYEAQ. In DNA form, the CDR3 reads TGTGCCAGCAGTTCCATACTAGGAGATACGCAGTATTTT. Encoded protein: CASSSILGDTQYF.

CDR3 DNA sequence: TGTGCCAGCAGTGAAGCGAAGCCTGGCCTCGTCCTGAACACTGAAGCTTTCTTT. Translating gives CASSEAKPGLVLNTEAFF. V usage is TRBV2 and J usage is TRBJ1-1; D unresolved. V lost 0 bases and J 0 bases, leaving 17 bases between the germline ends. Germline CDR1 SNHLY, CDR2 FYNNEI. The CDR3 covers 18 residues.

V usage is TRBV7-3 and J usage is TRBJ2-3, with D possibly matching TRBD2 (7 bases). Trimming took 6 bases from V and 3 from J, leaving 10 bases between them. The CDR3 contains 13 residues. CDR1 and CDR2 (germline): SGHTA, FQGTGA. The CDR3 loop reads CASREGGTDTQYF. The CDR3 nucleotides read TGTGCCAGCAGGGAGGGGGGGACAGATACGCAGTATTTT.

This chain uses TRBV29-1 with TRBJ1-1; D gene ambiguous. Per germline, CDR1 SQVTM and CDR2 ANQGSEA. V was pared by 7 bases and J by 0 bases, with 9 bases between. The length of the CDR3 is 12 residues. CDR3 coding DNA: TGCAGCGGAGTAGGCGTGAACACTGAAGCTTTCTTT. It translates to CSGVGVNTEAFF. Combining the CDR3 with reference TRBV29-1 and TRBJ1-1 gives the whole variable domain SAVISQKPSRDICQRGTSLTIQCQVDSQVTMMFWYRQQPGQSLTLIATANQGSEATYESGFVIDKFPISRPNLTFSTLTVSNMSPEDSSIYLCSGVGVNTEAFFGQGTRLTVV.

J is TRBJ2-1 and V is TRBV11-3; the match to TRBD1 covers 8 bases. V was clipped by 4 bases and J by 3 bases; unmatched bases: 8. Germline V gene lookup returns CDR1 SGHNT and CDR2 YENEEA. The CDR3 is 16 amino acids. Here the CDR3 DNA reads TGTGCCAGCAGCTCGTCCGCGACAGGGGTCTACAATGAGCAGTTCTTC. It is translated as CASSSSATGVYNEQFF.

The rearrangement joins TRBV29-1 to TRBJ2-2; the D gene is possibly TRBD1 (7 bases). The V end was cut by 7 bases, the J end by 2 bases, with 14 bases between. The CDR3 length is 14 residues. CDR1 is SQVTM and CDR2 is ANQGSEA in the germline V gene. The CDR3 reads CSGLGTANTGELFF. CDR3 sequence (DNA): TGCAGCGGACTAGGGACAGCCAACACCGGGGAGCTGTTTTTT.